Listed below are T cell receptor beta chains from one sample, sequenced in a study of blood T cells in healthy people across ages. TCRdb re-analysed the 5' RACE reads in MiXCR, keeping a single row per CDR3 protein. The sample includes 710,000 or so distinct CDR3 sequences, over 20% seen only once; the top ten take roughly a fifth. Sequenced material: blood. The receptors come from a man between 65 and 85 years old in good health. Both conserved end residues are part of each CDR3. A D gene is named only where the DNA matches it firmly. Not all rows give a size; the values are once, few, many and, for expanded clones, a class.

j_call,clone_size,d_call,v_call,cdr3_aa,cdr3_nt
TRBJ2-1,many,.,TRBV12-3/TRBV12-4,CASSLSGAAYNEQFF,TGTGCCAGCAGTTTATCGGGGGCCGCCTACAATGAGCAGTTCTTC
TRBJ2-3,.,TRBD1,TRBV11-2,CASSRRGGALGTDTQYF,TGTGCCAGCAGTCGCCGAGGGGGCGCTTTGGGGACAGATACGCAGTATTTT
TRBJ2-3,.,.,TRBV18,CASSALTTDTQYF,TGTGCCAGCTCCGCTCTTACCACAGATACGCAGTATTTT
TRBJ2-7,many,.,TRBV3-1,CASSYQTQAYEQYF,TGTGCCAGCAGCTATCAGACTCAAGCCTACGAGCAGTACTTC
TRBJ1-4,.,.,TRBV7-7,CASAVGWGQGEKLFF,TGTGCTAGCGCCGTGGGCTGGGGGCAGGGTGAAAAACTGTTTTTT
TRBJ2-1,few,.,TRBV12-3/TRBV12-4,CASSAGNSYNEQFF,TGTGCCAGCAGTGCGGGGAACTCCTACAATGAGCAGTTCTTC
TRBJ2-1,few,.,TRBV28,CASSFLGQTIYNEQFF,TGTGCCAGCAGTTTTCTCGGACAAACGATTTACAATGAGCAGTTCTTC
TRBJ1-3,few,.,TRBV12-3/TRBV12-4,CASRRGDENTIYF,TGTGCCAGCAGGAGAGGAGATGAAAACACCATATATTTT
TRBJ1-3,few,TRBD1,TRBV15,CAISKTQQGGNTIYF,TGTGCCATCAGCAAGACCCAACAGGGGGGAAACACCATATATTTT
TRBJ2-3,few,TRBD1,TRBV7-9,CASSCPKDRGRETTQYF,TGTGCCAGCAGCTGTCCGAAAGACAGGGGAAGGGAGACTACGCAGTATTTT
TRBJ2-7,few,.,TRBV10-3,CAISDPGAGGSYEQYF,TGTGCCATCAGTGACCCGGGGGCAGGGGGTTCCTACGAGCAGTACTTC
TRBJ2-7,.,TRBD1,TRBV28,CATGQGSEQYF,TGTGCCACGGGACAGGGGAGCGAGCAGTACTTC
TRBJ2-1,.,TRBD2,TRBV11-3,CASSKTGLAGNEQFF,TGTGCCAGCAGCAAAACGGGACTAGCGGGAAATGAGCAGTTCTTC
TRBJ1-1,few,.,TRBV6-5,CASLARREASEAFF,TGTGCCAGCCTAGCCCGGAGAGAGGCTAGTGAAGCTTTCTTT
TRBJ2-1,.,.,TRBV5-1,CASSPLSGNYNEQFF,TGCGCCAGCAGCCCCCTATCGGGTAACTACAATGAGCAGTTCTTC
TRBJ1-2,few,TRBD1,TRBV12-3/TRBV12-4,CASSPDRGEAYGYTF,TGTGCCAGCAGCCCGGACAGGGGGGAAGCCTATGGCTACACCTTC
TRBJ2-7,.,.,TRBV6-2/TRBV6-3,CASSYSGTTKTFYEQYF,TGTGCCAGCAGTTACTCGGGGACAACCAAGACCTTCTACGAGCAGTACTTC
TRBJ2-5,few,.,TRBV7-2,CASSLNPARQETQYF,TGTGCCAGCAGCTTAAACCCGGCCAGGCAAGAGACCCAGTACTTC
TRBJ1-6,few,.,TRBV11-3,CATGQNNSPLHF,TGTGCCACCGGACAGAATAATTCACCCCTCCACTTT
TRBJ2-4,few,TRBD1,TRBV29-1,CSVSRDRNPSIQYF,TGCAGCGTCAGCCGGGACAGGAATCCCAGCATTCAGTACTTC